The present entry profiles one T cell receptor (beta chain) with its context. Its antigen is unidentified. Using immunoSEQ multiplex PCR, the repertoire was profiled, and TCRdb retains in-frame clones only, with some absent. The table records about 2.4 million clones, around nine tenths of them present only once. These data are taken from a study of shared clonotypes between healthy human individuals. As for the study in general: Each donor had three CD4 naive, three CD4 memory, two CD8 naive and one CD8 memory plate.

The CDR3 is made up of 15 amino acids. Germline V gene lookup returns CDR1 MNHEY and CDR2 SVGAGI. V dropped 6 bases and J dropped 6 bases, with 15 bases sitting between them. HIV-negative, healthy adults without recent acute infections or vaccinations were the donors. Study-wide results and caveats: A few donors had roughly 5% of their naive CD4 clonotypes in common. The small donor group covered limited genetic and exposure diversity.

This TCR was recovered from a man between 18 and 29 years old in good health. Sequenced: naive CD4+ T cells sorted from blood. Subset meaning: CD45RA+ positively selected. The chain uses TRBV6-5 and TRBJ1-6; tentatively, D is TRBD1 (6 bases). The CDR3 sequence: CASRNTRGSNSPLHF. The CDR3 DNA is TGTGCCAGCAGGAATACCAGGGGATCTAATTCACCCCTCCACTTT.